This T cell receptor (beta chain) was recovered during a study of T-cell reconstitution after alpha-beta-depleted transplantation in children. This clonotype was detected a few times. Germline V lookup: CDR1 DFQATT, CDR2 SNEGSKA (reference sequence). The CDR3 extends over 14 amino acids. Trimming removed 3 bases from V and 2 bases from J; junction bases left unmatched: 3. TCRbeta library preparation incorporated unique molecular identifiers. From the PCR reads, TCRdb called clonotypes with MiXCR, one entry per CDR3 protein. The table includes 350,000 to 400,000 distinct CDR3 sequences, roughly 15% detected once.

This chain connects TRBV20-1 to TRBJ2-3; 9 nucleotides match TRBD2. This receptor was taken from a human donor who donated a stem cell graft to a child with Fanconi anemia. The material sequenced was PBMCs, taken from the stem cell graft. As DNA, the CDR3 is TGCAGTGCTAGGCTAGCGGGGAACACAGATACGCAGTATTTT. Translation gives CSARLAGNTDTQYF.